Listed below are T cell receptor beta chains from one sample, sequenced in a study of T cells in Graves' hyperthyroidism and ophthalmopathy. TCRdb re-called the multiplex PCR reads with MiXCR, one entry per CDR3 protein. The data contain about 610,000 distinct CDR3 sequences, around 46% of them singletons. The sample taken for sequencing was peripheral blood or thyroid tissue (not recorded which). The source of these receptors is a young woman with Graves' hyperthyroidism. Each CDR3 is given with its conserved first and last residue. D genes are given only for firm matches. Size values are once, few and many counts, or a class for expanded clones, and some rows have none.

abundance | j_gene | d_gene | v_gene | CDR3nt | CDR3aa
. | TRBJ1-1 | . | TRBV12-3/TRBV12-4 | TGTGCCAGCAGTCCATTGGGGGGGGGAGCTGAAGCTTTCTTT | CASSPLGGGAEAFF
many | TRBJ2-1 | TRBD1 | TRBV7-8 | TGTGCCAGCAGCGTAGACAGGGTAAATGAGCAGTTCTTC | CASSVDRVNEQFF
once | TRBJ2-5 | . | TRBV24-1 | TGTGCCACCAGTGATCGACGGACGGAGACCCAGTACTTC | CATSDRRTETQYF
many | TRBJ1-3 | TRBD1 | TRBV29-1 | TGCAGCGTTTCTTTTGGACAGGGGGCCGGAAACACCATATATTTT | CSVSFGQGAGNTIYF
once | TRBJ1-2 | TRBD1 | TRBV5-6 | TGTGCCAGCAGCTTGTTCGACAGGGAAAGCTATGGCTACACCTTC | CASSLFDRESYGYTF
once | TRBJ2-7 | . | TRBV19 | TGTGCCAGTGGCCCGGGACTGAGCTCCTACGAGCAGTACTTC | CASGPGLSSYEQYF
many | TRBJ2-7 | TRBD1 | TRBV7-2 | TGTGCCAGCAGCTTAACAGGGGCGTACTACGAGCAGTACTTC | CASSLTGAYYEQYF
many | TRBJ2-5 | . | TRBV6-6 | TGTGCCAGCGGCAAGGGCAGACAAGAGACCCAGTACTTC | CASGKGRQETQYF
. | TRBJ2-7 | . | TRBV2 | TGTGCCAGCAGGGCGACAGGACACAATGAGCAGTACTTC | CASRATGHNEQYF
. | TRBJ2-7 | . | TRBV3-1 | TGTGCCAGCACCCGGGTCTATCCCCACGAGCAGTACTTC | CASTRVYPHEQYF
. | TRBJ2-5 | TRBD2 | TRBV20-1 | TGCAGTGCTTTCGAGACTAGCGGGAGTACGGAGACCCAGTACTTC | CSAFETSGSTETQYF
many | TRBJ1-5 | . | TRBV12-3/TRBV12-4 | TGTGCCAGCAGTTTGGGGGTTTTGGGGAATGGTCAGCCCCAGCATTTT | CASSLGVLGNGQPQHF
. | TRBJ1-2 | . | TRBV29-1 | TGCAGCGTTTGGGATGTGCCACCCTATGGCTACACCTTC | CSVWDVPPYGYTF
. | TRBJ1-2 | . | TRBV6-6 | TGTGCTAGAGGTGGACCCCAGCGGTCGGGCTACACCTTC | CARGGPQRSGYTF
. | TRBJ2-7 | . | TRBV11-2 | TGTGCCAGCATAGATTCCGGGGGCGAATACGAGCAGTACTTC | CASIDSGGEYEQYF
many | TRBJ2-5 | TRBD1 | TRBV2 | TGTGCCATCAGGAAGGGACAGGGGGTCCAGGAGACCCAGTACTTC | CAIRKGQGVQETQYF
. | TRBJ1-2 | . | TRBV10-1 | TGCGCCAGCAGTGAACCACAAGGAGGCTACACCTTC | CASSEPQGGYTF
many | TRBJ2-7 | TRBD1 | TRBV4-3 | TGCGCCAGCAGCCCGCGGGACAGGGGCCTGGAGCAGTACTTC | CASSPRDRGLEQYF
many | TRBJ1-1 | . | TRBV2 | TGTGCCAGCAGTGAAGCGCGCCGGCGGGACGCTTTCTTT | CASSEARRRDAFF
many | TRBJ1-3 | . | TRBV12-3/TRBV12-4 | TGTGCCAGCAGTTTGTATGGGGGTTCCTCCGGAAACACCATATATTTT | CASSLYGGSSGNTIYF
many | TRBJ1-3 | . | TRBV7-8 | TGTGCCAGCAGCTTAGCAGTTTCGCAGAAGCTCTCCTCTGGAAACACCATATATTTT | CASSLAVSQKLSSGNTIYF
. | TRBJ1-6 | TRBD1 | TRBV10-3 | TGTGCCATCAGTGAAGGGAAACAGGGGGTTTATTCACCCCTCCACTTT | CAISEGKQGVYSPLHF
once | TRBJ2-2 | . | TRBV19 | TGTGCCAGTAGTGGAGGAGGGTTTTTT | CASSGGGFF
many | TRBJ2-7 | . | TRBV24-1 | TGTGCCACCAGTACGGGTTACGAGCAGTACTTC | CATSTGYEQYF
. | TRBJ1-4 | . | TRBV7-2 | TGTGCCAGCAGCCCGACTAGCGGGGAAAAACTGTTTTTT | CASSPTSGEKLFF
many | TRBJ1-6 | TRBD1 | TRBV7-9 | TGTGCCAGCGAGAAGGACAGGCTAGATTCACCCCTCCACTTT | CASEKDRLDSPLHF
. | TRBJ2-7 | TRBD1 | TRBV7-8 | TGTGCCAGCAGCCCGAGGACAGGGGGCACCGAGCAGTACTTC | CASSPRTGGTEQYF
many | TRBJ2-7 | . | TRBV20-1 | TGCAGTGCTAGAGATCGGACTTCCTTCTGGCAGTACTTC | CSARDRTSFWQYF
many | TRBJ2-7 | . | TRBV20-1 | TGCAGTGCTAGTTGGCAGGGCTCCTACGAGCAGTACTTC | CSASWQGSYEQYF
. | TRBJ2-1 | TRBD2 | TRBV12-3/TRBV12-4 | TGTGCCAGCAGTTGGGGACTAGCGGGCCTTTACAATGAGCAGTTCTTC | CASSWGLAGLYNEQFF
. | TRBJ1-6 | TRBD1 | TRBV20-1 | TGCAGTGCTAGTGACGGGACAGGGGAGTATAATTCACCCCTCCACTTT | CSASDGTGEYNSPLHF
. | TRBJ2-3 | . | TRBV11-2 | TGTGCCAGCAGCCCCAGGGTCTCCCATACGCAGTATTTT | CASSPRVSHTQYF
. | TRBJ2-7 | . | TRBV6-2/TRBV6-3 | TGTGCCAGCAGTTACAGGGCCCCCAACGAGCAGTACTTC | CASSYRAPNEQYF
. | TRBJ1-2 | . | TRBV10-3 | TGTGCCATCAGTCCAGGGTCGGGCTACACCTTC | CAISPGSGYTF
many | TRBJ2-2 | TRBD1 | TRBV11-2 | TGTGCCAGCAGCGTAGGACAGGGTCACGGGGAGCTGTTTTTT | CASSVGQGHGELFF
. | TRBJ1-5 | TRBD1 | TRBV4-3 | TGCGCCAGCAGGGGACAGGGGACGGGCTACGAGCATTTT | CASRGQGTGYEHF
many | TRBJ2-7 | . | TRBV20-1 | TGCAGTGCTCGAGGGGGCTCCTACGAGCAGTACTTC | CSARGGSYEQYF
many | TRBJ1-1 | . | TRBV20-1 | TGCAGTGCTAGACCCACAGCCGAAGCTTTCTTT | CSARPTAEAFF
many | TRBJ1-2 | . | TRBV19 | TGTGCCAGTAGTATATCCTTCTATGGCTACACCTTC | CASSISFYGYTF